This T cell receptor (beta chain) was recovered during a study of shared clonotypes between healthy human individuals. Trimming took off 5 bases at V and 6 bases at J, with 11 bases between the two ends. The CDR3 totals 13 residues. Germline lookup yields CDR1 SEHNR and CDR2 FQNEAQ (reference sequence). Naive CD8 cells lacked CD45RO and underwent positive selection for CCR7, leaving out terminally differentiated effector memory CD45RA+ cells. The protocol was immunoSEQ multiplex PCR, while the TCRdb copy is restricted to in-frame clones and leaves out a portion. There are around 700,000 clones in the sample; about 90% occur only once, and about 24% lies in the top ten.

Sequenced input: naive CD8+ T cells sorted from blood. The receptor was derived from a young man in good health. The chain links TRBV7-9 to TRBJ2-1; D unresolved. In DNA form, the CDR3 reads TGTGCCAGCAGCCATTCCTCGTCCAATGAGCAGTTCTTC. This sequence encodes CASSHSSSNEQFF. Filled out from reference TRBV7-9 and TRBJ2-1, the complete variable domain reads DTGVSQNPRHKITKRGQNVTFRCDPISEHNRLYWYRQTLGQGPEFLTYFQNEAQLEKSRLLSDRFSAERPKGSFSTLEIQRTEQGDSAMYLCASSHSSSNEQFFGPGTRLTVL.